Each of the 14 T cell receptor beta chains below was sequenced from the same sample in a study of graft-versus-host responses after intestinal transplantation. This table comes from immunoSEQ multiplex PCR, and its TCRdb copy is limited to in-frame clones, with some not included. The sample shows some 13,000 clones, about four fifths of them seen only once. The source material was PBMCs, sampled after intestinal transplantation. The origin of the receptors is a human patient who received an intestinal transplant, so some T cells may come from the graft donor.

J is TRBJ2-5 and V is TRBV29-1; 10 bases fit TRBD1. This CDR3 contains 13 residues. The germline V gene has CDR1 SQVTM and CDR2 ANQGSEA. Trimming removed 4 bases from V and 11 bases from J; junction bases left unmatched: 10. The CDR3 is CSVVQDRGFSQYF. The CDR3, as DNA: TGCAGCGTTGTCCAGGACAGGGGGTTTTCACAGTACTTC.

This clone came up once. The rearrangement joins TRBV18 to TRBJ1-1, with TRBD1 as a possible D gene (5 bases). V lost 3 bases and J 3 bases, leaving 11 bases between the germline ends. The CDR3 sequence is 14 residues long. The germline V gene encodes CDR1 KGHSH and CDR2 LQKENI. CDR3 residues: CASSPLMGDTEAFF. CDR3 DNA sequence: TGTGCCAGCTCACCGTTAATGGGGGACACTGAAGCTTTCTTT.

The rearrangement uses TRBV7-2 and TRBJ1-3; no reliable D call. CDR1 and CDR2 from the germline V gene are SGHTA and FQGNSA. V dropped 5 bases and J dropped 0 bases, with 11 bases sitting between them. The CDR3 totals 15 residues. The DNA of the CDR3 is TGTGCCAGCAGCGCCGGTGCCAGCTCTGGAAACACCATATATTTT. It encodes CASSAGASSGNTIYF.

This chain uses TRBV6-5 with TRBJ2-7; D remains unclear. The CDR3 runs 14 residues. The V end lost 6 bases, the J end lost 2 bases, and 14 bases lay between the germline ends. From germline, CDR1 is MNHEY and CDR2 SVGAGI. Written as DNA, the CDR3 is TGTGCCAGCAGACCGATCGACAAGCCCTACGAGCAGTACTTC. It translates to CASRPIDKPYEQYF.

This clone was seen a few times. The chain couples TRBV19 to TRBJ1-2; TRBD1 might be the D (5 bases). Germline V gene sequence: CDR1 LNHDA, CDR2 SQIVND (reference sequence). Deletions cut 7 bases from V and 4 bases from J, with 16 bases between. The CDR3 is 14 amino acids. The CDR3 sequence is CASTPGWGVYGYTF. CDR3 in DNA: TGTGCCAGTACCCCGGGATGGGGGGTCTATGGCTACACCTTC.

This clone has a handful of counts. The genes are TRBV4-1 and TRBJ2-3; the D is unclear. Trimming took off 4 bases at V and 2 bases at J, with 13 bases between the two ends. Germline V CDR1 and CDR2: MGHRA, YSYEKL. There are 15 residues in the CDR3. The CDR3 nucleotides read TGCGCCAGCAGCCCAGAGGTGGGGATCACAGATACGCAGTATTTT. Its translation is CASSPEVGITDTQYF.

V gene TRBV21-1 combines with J gene TRBJ2-3; the table assigns TRBD1, which was not confirmed against the DNA. TRBV21-1 corresponds to a pseudogene. This CDR3 contains 15 residues. This chain's CDR3 is CASSKETVSTDTQYF. The CDR3 DNA is TGTGCCAGCAGCAAGGAGACAGTGAGCACAGATACGCAGTATTTT.

The gene calls are TRBV6-5 and TRBJ2-7, with D tentatively TRBD1 (6 bases). Trimming removed 5 bases from V and 3 bases from J, with 11 bases in between. CDR1 MNHEY and CDR2 SVGAGI come from the germline V gene. The CDR3 contains 13 residues. DNA of the CDR3: TGTGCCAGCAGTACAGGGTACGGCTACGAGCAGTACTTC. It specifies CASSTGYGYEQYF.

This clone was observed a handful of times. Germline and junction disagree at one end, which may indicate a read error. V usage is TRBV5-1 and J usage is TRBJ2-1; D is ambiguous. The CDR3 runs to 15 residues. Germline assignment: CDR1 SGHRS and CDR2 YFSETQ. The CDR3 loop reads CASSLEVGTANQQFF. DNA for the CDR3: TGCGCCAGCAGCTTGGAGGTGGGCACGGCCAATCAGCAGTTCTTC.

This clone appeared a single time. The chain has TRBV5-1 and TRBJ2-7; 7 bases are shared with TRBD2. This CDR3 has 12 residues. Germline V gene data show CDR1 as SGHRS and CDR2 as YFSETQ. Trimming removed 7 bases from V and 9 bases from J; junction bases left unmatched: 10. In DNA form, the CDR3 reads TGCGCCAGCTCAAGCGGGGCCTTGGGGCAGTACTTC. As protein: CASSSGALGQYF.

Points on this clone: One end of the junction does not line up with germline, which may come from a read error. This sequence joins TRBV7-7 and TRBJ2-5; 9 nucleotides align to TRBD2. Germline V CDR1 and CDR2: SSHAT, FNYEAQ (reference sequence). The CDR3 totals 16 residues. The CDR3 spells CASSLTSGEIQETQYF. As DNA, the CDR3 is TGTGCTAGCAGCCTGACTAGCGGAGAGATCCAAGAGACCCAGTACTTC.

This CDR3 is CASSLARRGTQPQHF. The CDR3 nucleotides are TGTGCCAGCAGCTTAGCGCGAAGGGGCACTCAGCCCCAGCATTTT. The gene calls are TRBV7-2 and TRBJ1-5; D is possibly TRBD1 (5 bases). Germline assignment: CDR1 SGHTA and CDR2 FQGNSA. Between the trimmed V and J ends, which lost 0 bases and 6 bases, there was a span of 12 bases. This CDR3 is built from 15 residues.

The V gene is TRBV5-4, the J gene TRBJ2-5, with 9 bases aligning to TRBD1. Gene TRBJ2-7 matches the end of the DNA better, so the J call may be wrong. Germline V gene data show CDR1 as SGHNT and CDR2 as YYREEE (reference sequence). CDR3 size: 14 residues. DNA for the CDR3: TGTGCCAGCAGCACCCGGGACAGGGTGAACGAGCAGTACTTC. This translates into CASSTRDRVNEQYF.

This clone was counted only a few times. This chain uses TRBV11-2 with TRBJ1-1; the match to TRBD1 covers 7 bases. The CDR3 has 16 residues. Looked up from germline, CDR1 is SGHAT and CDR2 is FQNNGV. The V and J ends lost 3 bases and 4 bases, in that order; junction bases with no gene match: 11. Here the CDR3 reads CASSLTGTADGTEAFF. The CDR3 nucleotides are TGTGCCAGCAGCTTGACCGGGACAGCTGACGGCACTGAAGCTTTCTTT.